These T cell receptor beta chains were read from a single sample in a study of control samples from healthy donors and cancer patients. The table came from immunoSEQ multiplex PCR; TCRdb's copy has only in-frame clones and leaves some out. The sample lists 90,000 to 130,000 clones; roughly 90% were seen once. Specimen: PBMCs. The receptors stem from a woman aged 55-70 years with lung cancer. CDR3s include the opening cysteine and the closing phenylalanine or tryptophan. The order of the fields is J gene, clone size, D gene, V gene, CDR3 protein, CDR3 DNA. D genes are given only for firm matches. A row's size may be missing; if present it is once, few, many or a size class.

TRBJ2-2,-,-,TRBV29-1,CSALQLGRVSTGELFF,TGCAGCGCCCTCCAATTGGGACGAGTATCGACCGGGGAGCTGTTTTTT
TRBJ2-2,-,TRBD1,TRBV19,CASSNGQGTGELFF,TGTGCCAGTAGTAACGGACAGGGCACCGGGGAGCTGTTTTTT
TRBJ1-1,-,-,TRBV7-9,CASSLAQLMNTEAFF,TGTGCCAGCAGCTTAGCTCAGCTCATGAACACTGAAGCTTTCTTT
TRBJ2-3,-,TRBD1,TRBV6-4,CASSGVGQGKTDTQYF,TGTGCCAGCAGTGGGGTTGGACAGGGAAAAACAGATACGCAGTATTTT
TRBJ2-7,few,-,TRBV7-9,CASSLDYTSYEQYF,TGTGCCAGCAGCTTAGACTACACCTCCTACGAGCAGTACTTC
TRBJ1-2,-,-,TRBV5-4,CASSGGYGYTF,TGTGCCAGCAGTGGGGGCTATGGCTACACCTTC
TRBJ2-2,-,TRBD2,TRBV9,CASSLGGGGDTGELFF,TGTGCCAGCAGCCTCGGGGGGGGCGGTGACACCGGGGAGCTGTTTTTT
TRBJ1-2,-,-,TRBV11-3,CASSQGQSYGYTF,TGTGCCAGCAGCCAAGGACAAAGCTATGGCTACACCTTC
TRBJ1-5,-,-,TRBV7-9,CASAPGVPPFGYQPQHF,TGTGCCAGCGCCCCGGGGGTCCCACCTTTCGGGTATCAGCCCCAGCATTTT
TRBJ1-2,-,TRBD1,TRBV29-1,CSVGQGGPRSNYGYTF,TGCAGCGTCGGACAGGGGGGCCCTCGGTCTAACTATGGCTACACCTTC
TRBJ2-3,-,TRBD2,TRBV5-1,CASSANAGGGDTQYF,TGCGCCAGCAGCGCAAATGCGGGAGGGGGAGATACGCAGTATTTT
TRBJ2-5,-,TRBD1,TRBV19,CASSTDRVETQYF,TGTGCCAGTAGTACAGACAGGGTCGAGACCCAGTACTTC
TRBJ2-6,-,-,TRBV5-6,CASSLQSGANVLTF,TGTGCCAGCAGCTTGCAGTCTGGGGCCAACGTCCTGACTTTC
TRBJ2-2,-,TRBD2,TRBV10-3,CAIRNSPGLAALNTGELFF,TGTGCCATCAGGAACTCTCCGGGACTAGCGGCACTTAACACCGGGGAGCTGTTTTTT
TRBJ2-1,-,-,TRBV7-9,CASSFGARGDEQFF,TGTGCCAGCAGCTTTGGGGCCAGGGGGGATGAGCAGTTCTTC
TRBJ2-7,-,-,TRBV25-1,CASSELGPISSYEQYF,TGTGCCAGCAGTGAATTGGGCCCCATTAGCTCCTACGAGCAGTACTTC
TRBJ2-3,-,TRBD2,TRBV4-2,CASSQAFGGGRTDTQYF,TGTGCCAGCAGCCAAGCATTCGGCGGGGGTCGCACAGATACGCAGTATTTT
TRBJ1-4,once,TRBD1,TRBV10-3,CAISGTGWEKLFF,TGTGCCATCAGTGGGACAGGGTGGGAAAAACTGTTTTTT
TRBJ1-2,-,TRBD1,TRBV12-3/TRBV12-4,CASGTGGMYGYTF,TGTGCCAGCGGCACAGGGGGAATGTACGGCTACACCTTC
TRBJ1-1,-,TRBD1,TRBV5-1,CASSFARDRVNTEAFF,TGCGCCAGCAGCTTCGCCCGGGACAGAGTGAACACTGAAGCTTTCTTT
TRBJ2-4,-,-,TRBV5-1,CASTKGEGASENIQYF,TGCGCCAGCACAAAAGGGGAGGGGGCATCCGAAAACATTCAGTACTTC
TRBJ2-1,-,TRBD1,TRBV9,CASSGGGQGYNEQFF,TGTGCCAGCAGCGGTGGGGGACAGGGCTACAATGAGCAGTTCTTC
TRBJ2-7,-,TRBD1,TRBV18,CASSGQGAVDEQYF,TGTGCCAGCTCAGGTCAGGGGGCGGTCGACGAGCAGTACTTC
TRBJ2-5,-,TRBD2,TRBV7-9,CASSLNVGGGALRTQYF,TGTGCCAGCAGCTTAAACGTCGGCGGGGGGGCCCTTCGGACCCAGTACTTC
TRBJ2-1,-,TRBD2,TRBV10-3,CAISESMGLAGEQFF,TGTGCCATCAGTGAGTCGATGGGACTAGCGGGTGAGCAGTTCTTC
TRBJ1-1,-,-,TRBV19,CASSINWNTEAFF,TGTGCCAGTAGTATTAATTGGAACACTGAAGCTTTCTTT
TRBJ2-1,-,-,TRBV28,CASSLASQGSRFGEQFF,TGTGCCAGCAGTTTAGCATCACAGGGCAGTAGGTTCGGTGAGCAGTTCTTC
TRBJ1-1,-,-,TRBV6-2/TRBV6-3,CASSRTGNTEAFF,TGTGCCAGCAGTCGGACGGGGAACACTGAAGCTTTCTTT
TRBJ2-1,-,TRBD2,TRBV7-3,CASSSLTPSPSGGYYNEQFF,TGTGCCAGCAGCTCCCTTACCCCCTCGCCTAGCGGGGGATATTACAATGAGCAGTTCTTC
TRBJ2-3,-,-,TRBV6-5,CASSYAGARTDTQYF,TGTGCCAGCAGTTACGCGGGGGCTAGAACAGATACGCAGTATTTT
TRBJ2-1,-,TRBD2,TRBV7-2,CASSSLAGGRGEQFF,TGTGCCAGCAGCTCTCTAGCGGGGGGCCGGGGTGAGCAGTTCTTC
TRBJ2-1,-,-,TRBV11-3,CASSSGGGYNEQFF,TGTGCCAGCAGCTCAGGCGGAGGGTACAATGAGCAGTTCTTC
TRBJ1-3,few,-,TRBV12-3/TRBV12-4,CASSTLSGNTIYF,TGTGCCAGCAGCACGCTAAGTGGAAACACCATATATTTT
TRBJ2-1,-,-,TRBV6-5,CASSYQGSPYNEQFF,TGTGCCAGCAGTTACCAGGGTTCCCCCTACAATGAGCAGTTCTTC
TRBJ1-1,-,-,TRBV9,CASSVGGGTTEAFF,TGTGCCAGCAGCGTAGGGGGAGGGACCACTGAAGCTTTCTTT
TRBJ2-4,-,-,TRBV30,CAWSGPSLAKNIQYF,TGTGCCTGGAGTGGCCCCTCGCTAGCCAAAAACATTCAGTACTTC
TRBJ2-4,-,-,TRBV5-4,CASSSTGTANSIAKNIQYF,TGTGCCAGCAGCTCAACCGGGACGGCTAACTCTATAGCCAAAAACATTCAGTACTTC
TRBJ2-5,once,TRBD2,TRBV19,CASSPEGRGTYQETQYF,TGTGCCAGTAGCCCCGAGGGGCGGGGGACCTACCAAGAGACCCAGTACTTC
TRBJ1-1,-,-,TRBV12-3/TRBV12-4,CASSLGGNTEAFF,TGTGCCAGCAGTTTAGGGGGGAACACTGAAGCTTTCTTT
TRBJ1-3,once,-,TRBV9,CASSGGRLSGNTIYF,TGTGCCAGCAGTGGTGGGCGGCTCTCTGGAAACACCATATATTTT
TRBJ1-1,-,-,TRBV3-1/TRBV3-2,CASSQDRRATEAFF,TGTGCCAGCAGCCAAGATAGGAGAGCCACTGAAGCTTTCTTT
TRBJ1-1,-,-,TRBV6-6,CASSLGLGEAFF,TGTGCCAGCAGTTTAGGACTGGGTGAAGCTTTCTTT
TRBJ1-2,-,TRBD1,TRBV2,CASSEASGTGKGYTF,TGTGCCAGCAGTGAAGCCTCCGGGACAGGGAAGGGCTACACCTTC
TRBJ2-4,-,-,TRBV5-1,CASSLAPGANIQYF,TGCGCCAGCAGCTTGGCCCCGGGAGCTAACATTCAGTACTTC
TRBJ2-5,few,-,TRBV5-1,CASSLGSANQETQYF,TGCGCCAGCAGCTTGGGTTCGGCTAACCAAGAGACCCAGTACTTC
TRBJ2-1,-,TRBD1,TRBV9,CASGQGQGSYNEQFF,TGTGCCAGCGGACAAGGACAGGGGTCCTACAATGAGCAGTTCTTC
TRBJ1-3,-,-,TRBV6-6,CASSKTQGRGNTIYF,TGTGCCAGCAGTAAAACACAGGGAAGGGGAAACACCATATATTTT
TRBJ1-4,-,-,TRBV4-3,CASSQHVATNEKLFF,TGCGCCAGCAGCCAGCATGTTGCAACTAATGAAAAACTGTTTTTT
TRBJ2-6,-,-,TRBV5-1,CASSLDRFVLGGANVLTF,TGCGCCAGCAGCTTGGACAGGTTCGTCCTCGGTGGGGCCAACGTCCTGACTTTC